Here is one TCR beta chain with its context. These data come from a study of Ad26.COV2.S vaccination and SARS-CoV-2 variants. Here immunoSEQ multiplex PCR was the method, and the copy in TCRdb shows in-frame clones only, minus some. The sample carries around 170,000 clones, around nine tenths recorded once. This clonotype originated in a human donor who had recovered from COVID-19. Sequences were derived from peripheral blood, sampled after recovery from COVID-19.

CDR3 sequence: CASSLAGGRSDTQYF. CDR3 nucleotides: TGTGCCAGCAGCCTAGCGGGGGGGCGGTCTGATACGCAGTATTTT. The rearrangement joins TRBV7-3 to TRBJ2-3, with TRBD2 matching 12 bases. V lost 5 bases to trimming and J lost 6 bases; unmatched junction nucleotides: 6. The CDR3 consists of 15 residues. In germline, CDR1 is SGHTA, CDR2 FQGTGA.